What follows are 20 T cell receptor beta chains derived from one specimen sequenced in a study of T-cell memory formation after mild COVID-19. TCRdb ran MiXCR on the 5' RACE reads and lists one entry per CDR3 protein. Altogether around 300,000 distinct CDR3 sequences are present, roughly a fifth being singletons, with the ten largest covering approximately 21%. Sequencing was carried out using PBMCs or a T cell subset sorted from them (not recorded which). The receptors were gathered from a man between 18 and 29 years old who had mild COVID-19 (a few samples of this study predate the infection). Cell type and time point are not known.

This clonotype appeared a single time. This chain uses TRBV20-1 with TRBJ2-1, with a tentative D call TRBD2 (5 bases). Trimming stripped 4 bases from V and 5 bases from J, with 18 bases between. The CDR3 has 15 residues. CDR1 DFQATT and CDR2 SNEGSKA come from the germline V gene (reference sequence). The CDR3 region has the DNA TGCAGTGCTACCATAGCGCGTGGGCGTCACAATGAGCAGTTCTTC. Translation gives CSATIARGRHNEQFF.

In this sample, this clonotype turned up many times. This chain connects TRBV29-1 to TRBJ2-6; D is unclear. V was cut by 4 bases and J by 1 base, with 5 bases left in between. CDR3 length equals 13 residues. Germline V lookup: CDR1 SQVTM, CDR2 ANQGSEA. CDR3 DNA sequence: TGCAGCGTTGCGGTTTCTGGGGCCAACGTCCTGACTTTC. This gives the protein CSVAVSGANVLTF.

This clonotype turned up a few times. This chain joins TRBV7-9 and TRBJ1-1, with D possibly matching TRBD1 (6 bases). The CDR3 is 14 residues long. Germline CDR1 and CDR2: SEHNR and FQNEAQ (reference sequence). Trimming cost V 7 bases and J 2 bases, with 14 bases left between them. CDR3 DNA sequence: TGTGCCAGCAAAGGGGGGGCATATAACACTGAAGCTTTCTTT. It is translated as CASKGGAYNTEAFF.

V gene TRBV11-2 combines with J gene TRBJ2-7, with unresolved D. CDR1 is SGHAT, CDR2 FQNNGV, per germline. The CDR3 is made up of 14 amino acids. The V end lost 3 bases, the J end lost 3 bases, and 12 bases lay between the germline ends. The CDR3 sequence: CASSFGLTGYEQYF. In DNA, the CDR3 is TGTGCCAGCAGCTTCGGGTTGACTGGCTACGAGCAGTACTTC.

This chain joins TRBV18 and TRBJ2-2; D gene ambiguous. V was pared by 2 bases and J by 1 base, with 14 bases between. This CDR3 contains 17 residues. Germline V gene sequence: CDR1 KGHSH, CDR2 LQKENI. In nucleotides, the CDR3 is TGTGCCAGCTCACCAATGCGGTTAAGGGTGAACACCGGGGAGCTGTTTTTT. Translating gives CASSPMRLRVNTGELFF. The whole variable domain, filled in from reference TRBV18 and TRBJ2-2, reads NAGVMQNPRHLVRRRGQEARLRCSPMKGHSHVYWYRQLPEEGLKFMVYLQKENIIDESGMPKERFSAEFPKEGPSILRIQQVVRGDSAAYFCASSPMRLRVNTGELFFGEGSRLTVL.

This clonotype was observed at least ten times. This chain links TRBV5-1 with TRBJ2-1, with D hard to call. V lost 1 base and J lost 0, with 11 bases in between. CDR1 is SGHRS and CDR2 is YFSETQ in the germline V gene. The CDR3 is 16 residues long. In DNA, the CDR3 is TGCGCCAGCAGCTTGATGCGTCTAGACTCCTACAATGAGCAGTTCTTC. Translation gives CASSLMRLDSYNEQFF.

The rearrangement links TRBV4-1 to TRBJ2-1; D is unresolved. The CDR3 is 15 amino acids. V was clipped by 4 bases and J by 8 bases, with 18 bases between them. Germline CDR1 is MGHRA and CDR2 is YSYEKL. The CDR3: CASSRAEARQDEQFF. The DNA of the CDR3 is TGCGCCAGCAGCCGGGCCGAAGCCCGTCAGGATGAGCAGTTCTTC.

The CDR3 region has the DNA TGTGCCAGCAGAACAGTGTCTTCTTATGGCTACACCTTC. Its protein product is CASRTVSSYGYTF. The chain joins TRBV6-5 to TRBJ1-2; D call uncertain. CDR3 size: 13 residues. V dropped 6 bases and J dropped 5 bases, with 13 bases sitting between them. Germline-derived CDR1 and CDR2 are MNHEY and SVGAGI.

This clonotype was detected only a few times. V and J are TRBV12-3 or TRBV12-4 and TRBJ1-5; TRBD1 might be the D (6 bases). The V end lost 6 bases, the J end lost 0 bases, and 12 bases lay between the germline ends. The CDR3 is 15 amino acids. The CDR3 DNA follows: TGTGCCAGCAGGGAACAGGGTACTAGCAATCAGCCCCAGCATTTT. Protein sequence: CASREQGTSNQPQHF.

This sequence joins TRBV29-1 and TRBJ2-7; TRBD1 is a possible D gene (5 bases). Germline V gives CDR1 SQVTM, CDR2 ANQGSEA. The CDR3 is 14 residues long. Trimming removed 3 bases at V and 3 bases at J, with 15 bases between. The CDR3 loop reads CSVEIAGKGYEQYF. CDR3 DNA: TGCAGCGTTGAGATTGCAGGGAAAGGCTACGAGCAGTACTTC.

This clonotype appeared a few times. This chain links TRBV11-2 with TRBJ2-1; D possibly corresponds to TRBD1 (6 bases). Germline V lookup: CDR1 SGHAT, CDR2 FQNNGV. V was cut by 5 bases and J by 1 base, with 9 bases left in between. The CDR3 consists of 14 residues. Here the CDR3 reads CASSNRVSYNEQFF. CDR3 in DNA: TGTGCCAGCAGCAACAGGGTATCCTACAATGAGCAGTTCTTC.

V usage is TRBV4-1 and J usage is TRBJ1-5; D not resolved. Germline V CDR1 and CDR2: MGHRA, YSYEKL. Trimming pared 4 bases from V and 0 bases from J, leaving 7 bases between. CDR3 size: 14 residues. The CDR3: CASSPHSSNQPQHF. CDR3 nucleotide sequence: TGCGCCAGCAGCCCGCACAGTAGCAATCAGCCCCAGCATTTT.

The chain uses TRBV5-1 and TRBJ2-3; D is possibly TRBD1 (6 bases). The CDR3 totals 15 residues. Per the germline V gene, CDR1 is SGHRS and CDR2 is YFSETQ. Trimming shortened V by 9 bases and J by 2 bases, and 19 bases separated the two germline ends. As DNA, the CDR3 is TGCGCCATCAGAGCGACAGGTTCCTTCACAGATACGCAGTATTTT. This encodes CAIRATGSFTDTQYF.

In this sample, this clonotype turned up a few times. This chain joins TRBV27 and TRBJ1-4, with a possible D match to TRBD1 (5 bases). Deletions cut 5 bases from V and 8 bases from J, with 21 bases between. This CDR3 region has 16 residues. CDR1 is MNHEY, CDR2 SMNVEV, per germline (reference sequence). CDR3 coding DNA: TGTGCCAGCAGTCAACTGCAGGGAGCCCCTTTCGAAAAACTGTTTTTT. This translates into CASSQLQGAPFEKLFF.

The chain employs TRBV28 and TRBJ2-1; possibly TRBD1 for D (6 bases). V lost 5 bases and J 7 bases, leaving 18 bases between the germline ends. The CDR3 loop spans 15 amino acids. In germline, CDR1 is MDHEN, CDR2 SYDVKM. The CDR3 DNA reads TGTGCCAGCAGTCCCCCCCGGACAGTCGGGAATGAGCAGTTCTTC. Protein product: CASSPPRTVGNEQFF.

The chain recombines TRBV3-1 with TRBJ2-7; TRBD1 might be the D (5 bases). The CDR3 consists of 14 residues. The ends were cut back, 4 bases at V and 4 bases at J, with 14 bases in the middle. The V gene's germline CDR1 is LGHDT and CDR2 YNNKEL (reference sequence). Here the CDR3 reads CASSRSSQGYEQYF. The CDR3 coding sequence is TGTGCCAGCAGCCGATCGTCGCAGGGTTACGAGCAGTACTTC.

This clonotype was observed a handful of times. The rearrangement uses TRBV5-6 and TRBJ2-5; 7 bases match TRBD1. The germline gives CDR1 SGHDT, CDR2 YYEEEE. The V and J ends lost 3 bases and 3 bases, in that order; junction bases with no gene match: 5. This CDR3 is built from 14 residues. CDR3 loop: CASSSQTGKETQYF. CDR3 nucleotides: TGTGCCAGCAGCTCCCAGACAGGGAAAGAGACCCAGTACTTC.

This clonotype has more than one count but fewer than ten. The rearrangement links TRBV29-1 to TRBJ1-3; weak D call: TRBD1 (6 bases). The V gene's germline CDR1 is SQVTM and CDR2 ANQGSEA. V was trimmed by 4 bases and J by 0 bases, leaving 16 bases between them. The CDR3 is 16 residues long. The CDR3 region is CSVAWHRAISGNTIYF. CDR3 nucleotide sequence: TGCAGCGTTGCATGGCACAGGGCCATCTCTGGAAACACCATATATTTT.

V usage is TRBV4-1 and J usage is TRBJ2-5; TRBD2 agrees at 12 bases. Germline V gene lookup returns CDR1 MGHRA and CDR2 YSYEKL. The CDR3 spans 16 residues. The V and J ends lost 3 bases and 3 bases, in that order; junction bases with no gene match: 5. The CDR3 bases are TGCGCCAGCAGCCAGCCGGGACTAGCGGGTAAAGAGACCCAGTACTTC. Its protein product is CASSQPGLAGKETQYF.

The chain uses TRBV6-5 and TRBJ2-2; D uncertain. V lost 0 bases and J 3 bases, leaving 5 bases between the germline ends. Germline V gene sequence: CDR1 MNHEY, CDR2 SVGAGI. The CDR3 contains 14 residues. The chain's CDR3 is CASSYSGHTGELFF. The CDR3 nucleotides read TGTGCCAGCAGTTACTCAGGGCACACCGGGGAGCTGTTTTTT.